The clone carrying this T cell receptor (beta chain) was seen only once. Each recovered donor of Cohort 3 presented with two negative PCRs, clearance, or symptom resolution. This CDR3 is 16 amino acids long. Data came from immunoSEQ multiplex PCR; TCRdb stores just in-frame clones and leaves some out. Of some 350,000 clones in the sample, about 87% were seen once. The sample is drawn from a study of blood T cell repertoires in COVID-19. The sequence derives from a man younger than 40 who had recovered from COVID-19. This chain links TRBV21-1 with TRBJ2-5; the table assigns TRBD1, which was not confirmed against the DNA. TRBV21-1 is termed a pseudogene. The source material was PBMCs or T cells enriched from blood (not recorded which). In DNA form, the CDR3 reads TGTGCCAGCAGCGGTCCACGACAGGGCAACCAAGAGACCCAGTACTTC. As protein: CASSGPRQGNQETQYF.